Following are 10 T cell receptor beta chains from one sample sequenced in a study of shared clonotypes between healthy human individuals. Sequencing used immunoSEQ multiplex PCR; TCRdb keeps in-frame clones, though not all of them. In the table there are about 380,000 clones, about 97% of which are singletons. Input material: memory CD8+ T cells sorted from blood. Subset defined: CD45RO+ cells pooled with CCR7-negative TemRA cells. These receptors originate from a man aged 25-45 years in good health.

V is TRBV9 and J is TRBJ2-3; D perhaps matches TRBD1 (5 bases). Germline lookup yields CDR1 SGDLS and CDR2 YYNGEE. Trimming left V 0 bases short and J 5 bases short, with 10 bases between. The CDR3 is 14 amino acids. CDR3 region: CASSVDPDRDTQYF. The CDR3 nucleotides read TGTGCCAGCAGCGTAGACCCCGACAGAGATACGCAGTATTTT.

The chain has TRBV6-5 and TRBJ2-7; weak D call: TRBD2 (6 bases). CDR1 is MNHEY and CDR2 is SVGAGI in the germline V gene. This CDR3 contains 16 residues. The V gene lost 0 bases and the J gene lost 2 bases, with 14 bases spanning the gap. The CDR3 protein is CASSYSPITGAYEQYF. Written as DNA, the CDR3 is TGTGCCAGCAGTTACTCGCCTATAACGGGAGCCTACGAGCAGTACTTC.

The V call is TRBV28, the J call TRBJ2-5; D ambiguous. The CDR3 has 12 residues. From germline, CDR1 is MDHEN and CDR2 SYDVKM. V gave up 6 bases and J gave up 5 bases, with 10 bases separating them. CDR3 coding DNA: TGTGCCAGCAGAAGTATTTGGGAGACCCAGTACTTC. Translated: CASRSIWETQYF.

The chain recombines TRBV2 with TRBJ2-5; D is perhaps TRBD1 or TRBD2 (6 bases each). This CDR3 is built from 13 residues. Trimming took off 3 bases at V and 5 bases at J, with 10 bases between the two ends. Per germline, CDR1 SNHLY and CDR2 FYNNEI. The CDR3 reads CASSDTGRETQYF. CDR3 nucleotide sequence: TGTGCCAGCAGTGATACAGGGAGGGAGACCCAGTACTTC.

The chain is built from TRBV28 and TRBJ2-6, with D tentatively TRBD1 or TRBD2 (6 bases each). Between the trimmed V and J ends, which lost 4 bases and 2 bases, there was a span of 15 bases. Germline V gene data show CDR1 as MDHEN and CDR2 as SYDVKM. This CDR3 has 17 residues. The CDR3 loop is CASSSARGAAGANVLTF. The CDR3 region has the DNA TGTGCCAGCAGTTCCGCGAGGGGGGCGGCTGGGGCCAACGTCCTGACTTTC.

The chain employs TRBV27 and TRBJ1-5; the D is unclear. Germline assignment: CDR1 MNHEY and CDR2 SMNVEV (reference sequence). The ends were cut back, 2 bases at V and 0 bases at J, with 14 bases in the middle. This CDR3 has 17 residues. CDR3 residues: CASSLGSGLYSNQPQHF. DNA of the CDR3: TGTGCCAGCAGTTTAGGGTCCGGGTTATATAGCAATCAGCCCCAGCATTTT.

The genes are TRBV29-1 and TRBJ2-3; 7 bases line up with TRBD1. Germline CDR1 SQVTM, CDR2 ANQGSEA. The trim removed 6 bases at V and 2 bases at J, leaving 2 bases unmatched. The length of the CDR3 is 12 residues. The CDR3 protein is CSVTGHTDTQYF. The CDR3 nucleotides read TGCAGCGTGACAGGGCACACAGATACGCAGTATTTT.

The chain combines TRBV23-1 with TRBJ1-5, with a tentative D call TRBD1 (6 bases). TRBV23-1 is designated an ORF whose function remains uncertain. V was pared by 4 bases and J by 0 bases, with 10 bases between. This CDR3 has 15 residues. The CDR3 loop reads CASSPGDSSNQPQHF. In DNA, the CDR3 is TGCGCCAGCAGTCCAGGGGATAGTAGCAATCAGCCCCAGCATTTT.

V usage is TRBV27 and J usage is TRBJ2-7; D is perhaps TRBD1 (6 bases). Germline CDR1 and CDR2: MNHEY and SMNVEV (reference sequence). This CDR3 comprises 14 residues. V shed 7 bases and J shed 0 bases, with 13 bases lying between them. CDR3 DNA: TGTGCCAGCAAATTGGACAGTCCCTCCTACGAGCAGTACTTC. Translation: CASKLDSPSYEQYF.

The J gene is TRBJ2-7, the V gene TRBV6-5; D gene uncertain. Germline V gives CDR1 MNHEY, CDR2 SVGAGI. V gave up 2 bases and J gave up 2 bases, with 10 bases separating them. The CDR3 runs to 14 residues. DNA of the CDR3: TGTGCCAGCAGTTACGCGACTGGACCCTACGAGCAGTACTTC. It specifies CASSYATGPYEQYF.